The 8 T cell receptor beta chains reported below all come from one sample, sequenced in a study of immune cell composition in non-small cell lung cancer. The protocol was immunoSEQ multiplex PCR, while the TCRdb copy is restricted to in-frame clones and leaves out a portion. The top ten hold around a fifth of the sample, which has 3,000 to 3,500 clones, around two thirds seen once. Normal lung was taken at the farthest possible site, at least 3 cm from tumour. The material sequenced was non-adjacent lung tissue. The receptor set was obtained from a human donor with non-small cell lung cancer.

V and J are TRBV5-4 and TRBJ2-7; TRBD2 matches 7 bases. Germline V gene sequence: CDR1 SGHNT, CDR2 YYREEE (reference sequence). The CDR3 sequence is 14 residues long. Unmatched junction bases numbered 8, after V lost 4 bases and J lost 4 bases. The CDR3 DNA is TGTGCCAGCAGCCCCACGGGGGGAATTTACGAGCAGTACTTC. Residues: CASSPTGGIYEQYF.

This clone showed up just a few times. The V call is TRBV5-1, the J call TRBJ1-1; D uncertain. Trimming pared 1 base from V and 1 base from J, leaving 8 bases between. The CDR3 covers 14 residues. Germline loops: CDR1 SGHRS, CDR2 YFSETQ. The DNA for the CDR3 is TGCGCCAGCAGCTTGAATGCGGAGAACACTGAAGCTTTCTTT. This sequence encodes CASSLNAENTEAFF.

V and J are TRBV6-1 and TRBJ1-1; 8 bases are a match to TRBD1. This CDR3 has 14 amino acids. V lost 4 bases to trimming and J lost 4 bases; unmatched junction nucleotides: 5. The germline V gene has CDR1 MNHNS and CDR2 SASEGT. The CDR3, as DNA: TGTGCCAGCAGTGGGGACAGGCCCCCCACTGAAGCTTTCTTT. This sequence encodes CASSGDRPPTEAFF.

The V call is TRBV9, the J call TRBJ1-5, with 10 nucleotides matching TRBD1. The J segment lost 5 bases and the V segment lost 3 bases, leaving 5 bases of the junction unmatched. The CDR3 runs 15 residues. Germline values: CDR1 SGDLS, CDR2 YYNGEE. CDR3 coding DNA: TGTGCCAGCAGCGGCGGGACAGGGGATGATCAGCCCCAGCATTTT. This gives the protein CASSGGTGDDQPQHF.

Of note for this clone: One end of the junction is discordant with germline, which a read error may explain. J is TRBJ2-7 and V is TRBV5-4, with 9 bases aligning to TRBD1. The CDR3 sequence is 14 residues long. Germline V lookup: CDR1 SGHNT, CDR2 YYREEE (reference sequence). For the CDR3, the DNA is TGCGCCAGCAGCCAGGGACAGGGTCCCGACGAGCAGTACTTC. It encodes CASSQGQGPDEQYF.

The rearrangement joins TRBV2 to TRBJ1-1, with D perhaps TRBD1 (6 bases). The CDR3 is 13 residues long. Germline V gene sequence: CDR1 SNHLY, CDR2 FYNNEI. Trimming stripped 8 bases from V and 5 bases from J, with 15 bases between. CDR3 bases: TGTGCCAGCTCAGGGGCGGGGGAGACTGAAGCTTTCTTT. Its translation: CASSGAGETEAFF.

V gene TRBV30 combines with J gene TRBJ2-7, with unresolved D. V dropped 2 bases and J dropped 3 bases, with 8 bases sitting between them. The CDR3 length is 12 residues. CDR1 is GTSNPN and CDR2 is SVGIG in the germline V gene (reference sequence). CDR3 nucleotide sequence: TGTGCCTGGAGTCTCTCCGGCTACGAGCAGTACTTC. Amino acids: CAWSLSGYEQYF.

Worth noting for this clone: A junction end diverges from the germline sequence, so it may reflect a read error. This chain joins TRBV7-7 and TRBJ1-3; a possible D gene is TRBD1 (6 bases). The length of the CDR3 is 16 residues. Germline CDR1 reads SSHAT; CDR2 reads FNYEAQ (reference sequence). CDR3 DNA sequence: TGTGCTAGCAGCCCGCATTACAGGGACTCTGGAAACACCATATATTTT. Its protein product is CASSPHYRDSGNTIYF.